This T cell receptor beta chain was profiled in a study of T cell responses to AZD1222 COVID-19 vaccine. General study findings and limits: A mostly white British donor set with more females was recruited, and clonal diversity was possibly underestimated. Vaccine-related CD4 TCRs covered spike, predominating at 160-218 and 743-854. An increase in Spike-specific TCR breadth and depth was observed after two AZD1222 doses. Regions left unmutated in variants are reportedly the target of nearly half of spike-specific TCRs.

To note about this clone: What it recognizes is unknown.

Assay: immunoSEQ multiplex PCR; the TCRdb copy retains only in-frame clones and omits some. The sample carries some 190,000 clones, about 91% recorded once. Germline CDR1 is SQVTM and CDR2 is ANQGSEA. This CDR3 comprises 14 residues. With V trimmed by 0 bases and J by 5 bases, 2 bases remained unmatched. The gene calls are TRBV29-1 and TRBJ1-1, with TRBD1 identical over 11 bases. This specimen consisted of peripheral blood, obtained on day 0 of AZD1222 vaccination. This TCR was recovered from an adult in good health. The CDR3 nucleotides read TGCAGCGTTGAAGAGGGGACAGGGGGAACTGAAGCTTTCTTT. As protein: CSVEEGTGGTEAFF.